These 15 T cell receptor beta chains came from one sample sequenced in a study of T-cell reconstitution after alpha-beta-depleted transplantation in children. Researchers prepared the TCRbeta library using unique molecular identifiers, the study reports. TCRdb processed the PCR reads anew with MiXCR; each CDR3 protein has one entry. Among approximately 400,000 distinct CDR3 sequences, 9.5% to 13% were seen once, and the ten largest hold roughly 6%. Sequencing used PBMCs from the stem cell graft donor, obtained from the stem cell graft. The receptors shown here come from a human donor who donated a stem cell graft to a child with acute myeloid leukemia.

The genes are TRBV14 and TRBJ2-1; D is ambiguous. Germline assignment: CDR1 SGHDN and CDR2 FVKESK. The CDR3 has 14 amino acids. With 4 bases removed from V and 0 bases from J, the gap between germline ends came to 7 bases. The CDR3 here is CASSRISSYNEQFF. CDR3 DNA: TGTGCCAGCAGCCGAATAAGCTCCTACAATGAGCAGTTCTTC.

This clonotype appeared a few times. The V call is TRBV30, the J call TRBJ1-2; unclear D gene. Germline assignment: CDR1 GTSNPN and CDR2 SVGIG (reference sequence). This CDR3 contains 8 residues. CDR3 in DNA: TGTGCGAGCTATGGCTACACCTTC. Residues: CASYGYTF.

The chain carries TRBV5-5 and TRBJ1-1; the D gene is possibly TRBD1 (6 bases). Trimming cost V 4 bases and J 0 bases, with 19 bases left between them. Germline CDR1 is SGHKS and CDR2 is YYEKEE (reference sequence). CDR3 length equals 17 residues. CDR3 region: CASSTGHTTGLNTEAFF. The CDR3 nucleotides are TGTGCCAGCAGCACGGGACATACCACGGGCTTGAACACTGAAGCTTTCTTT.

The CDR3 reads CSSTSVSSYNEQFF. The CDR3, as DNA: TGCAGTAGCACTAGCGTTAGCTCCTACAATGAGCAGTTCTTC. The chain links TRBV20-1 to TRBJ2-1; 7 bases are a match to TRBD2. V lost 8 bases and J lost 0; bases outside the gene matches: 7. Germline CDR1 reads DFQATT; CDR2 reads SNEGSKA (reference sequence). This CDR3 has 14 amino acids.

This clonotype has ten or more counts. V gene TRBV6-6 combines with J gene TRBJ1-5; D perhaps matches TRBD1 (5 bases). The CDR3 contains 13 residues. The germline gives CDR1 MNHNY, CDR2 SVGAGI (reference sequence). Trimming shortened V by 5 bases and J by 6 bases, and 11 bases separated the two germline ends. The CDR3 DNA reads TGTGCCAGCAGTACCGGCGACAGTCAGCCCCAGCATTTT. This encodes CASSTGDSQPQHF.

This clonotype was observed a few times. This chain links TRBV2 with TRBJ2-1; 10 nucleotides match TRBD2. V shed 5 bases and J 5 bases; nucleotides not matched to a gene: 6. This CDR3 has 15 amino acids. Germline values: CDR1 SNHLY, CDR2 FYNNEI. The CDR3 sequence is CASSPLAGENNEQFF. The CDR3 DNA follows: TGTGCCAGCAGTCCCCTAGCGGGGGAAAACAATGAGCAGTTCTTC.

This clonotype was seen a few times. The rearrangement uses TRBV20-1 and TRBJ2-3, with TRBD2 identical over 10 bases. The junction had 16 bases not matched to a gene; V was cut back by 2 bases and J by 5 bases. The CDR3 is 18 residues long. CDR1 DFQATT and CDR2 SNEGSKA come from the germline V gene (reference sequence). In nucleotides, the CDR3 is TGCAGTGCTAGATTCCCAGCGGGGGGGCCGGTCGCAGGAGATACGCAGTATTTT. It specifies CSARFPAGGPVAGDTQYF.

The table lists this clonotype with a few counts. CDR3 loop: CASSLDRDQYF. Here the CDR3 DNA reads TGTGCCAGCAGCTTAGATAGGGACCAGTACTTC. The chain has TRBV7-2 and TRBJ2-5; unclear D gene. The V gene's germline CDR1 is SGHTA and CDR2 FQGNSA. This CDR3 has 11 amino acids. Between the trimmed V and J ends, which lost 1 base and 10 bases, there was a span of 7 bases.

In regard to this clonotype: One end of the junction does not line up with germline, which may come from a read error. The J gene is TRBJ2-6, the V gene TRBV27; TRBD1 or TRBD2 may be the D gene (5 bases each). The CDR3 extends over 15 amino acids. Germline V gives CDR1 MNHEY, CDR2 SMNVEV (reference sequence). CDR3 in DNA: TGTGCCAGCAGTTCGTCTAGCTCTGGGGCCAACGGCCTGACTTTC. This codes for CASSSSSSGANGLTF.

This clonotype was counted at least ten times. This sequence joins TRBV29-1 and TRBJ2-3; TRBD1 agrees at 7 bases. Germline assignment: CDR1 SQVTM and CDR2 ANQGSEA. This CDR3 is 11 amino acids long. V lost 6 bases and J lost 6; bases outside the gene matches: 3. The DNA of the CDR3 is TGCAGCGTGAAGACAGGGGATACGCAGTATTTT. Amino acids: CSVKTGDTQYF.

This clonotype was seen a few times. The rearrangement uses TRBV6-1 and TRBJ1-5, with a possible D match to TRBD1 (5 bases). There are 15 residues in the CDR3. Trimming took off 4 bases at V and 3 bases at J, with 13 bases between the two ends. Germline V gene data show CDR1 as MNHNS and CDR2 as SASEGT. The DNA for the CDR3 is TGTGCCAGCAGTGCACAGGCCCTCCTCAATCAGCCCCAGCATTTT. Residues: CASSAQALLNQPQHF.

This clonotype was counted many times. CDR3 amino acids: CASSLDQGFVLTF. The CDR3 bases are TGTGCCAGCAGCTTGGACCAGGGATTCGTCCTGACTTTC. The chain employs TRBV5-5 and TRBJ2-6; TRBD1 might be the D (5 bases). The CDR3 sequence is 13 residues long. Germline CDR1 SGHKS, CDR2 YYEKEE (reference sequence). The germline V and J ends were trimmed by 0 bases and 12 bases, with 10 bases remaining between them.

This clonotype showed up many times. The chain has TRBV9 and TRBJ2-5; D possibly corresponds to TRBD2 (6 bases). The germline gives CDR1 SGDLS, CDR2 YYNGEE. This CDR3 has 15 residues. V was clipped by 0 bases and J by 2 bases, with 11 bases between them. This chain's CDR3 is CASSVESSGQETQYF. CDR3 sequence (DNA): TGTGCCAGCAGCGTAGAGAGTAGCGGACAAGAGACCCAGTACTTC.

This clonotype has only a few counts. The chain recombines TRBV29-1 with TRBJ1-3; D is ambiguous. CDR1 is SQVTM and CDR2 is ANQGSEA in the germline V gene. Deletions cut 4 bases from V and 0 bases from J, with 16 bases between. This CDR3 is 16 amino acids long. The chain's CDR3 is CSVGLWEEYSGNTIYF. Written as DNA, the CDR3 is TGCAGCGTTGGTCTCTGGGAGGAGTACTCTGGAAACACCATATATTTT.

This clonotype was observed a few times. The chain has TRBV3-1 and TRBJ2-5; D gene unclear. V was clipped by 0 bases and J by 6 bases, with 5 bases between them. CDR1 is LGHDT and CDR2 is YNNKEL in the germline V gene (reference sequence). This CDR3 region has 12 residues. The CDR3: CASSQDAQTQYF. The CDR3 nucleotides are TGTGCCAGCAGCCAAGACGCACAGACCCAGTACTTC.